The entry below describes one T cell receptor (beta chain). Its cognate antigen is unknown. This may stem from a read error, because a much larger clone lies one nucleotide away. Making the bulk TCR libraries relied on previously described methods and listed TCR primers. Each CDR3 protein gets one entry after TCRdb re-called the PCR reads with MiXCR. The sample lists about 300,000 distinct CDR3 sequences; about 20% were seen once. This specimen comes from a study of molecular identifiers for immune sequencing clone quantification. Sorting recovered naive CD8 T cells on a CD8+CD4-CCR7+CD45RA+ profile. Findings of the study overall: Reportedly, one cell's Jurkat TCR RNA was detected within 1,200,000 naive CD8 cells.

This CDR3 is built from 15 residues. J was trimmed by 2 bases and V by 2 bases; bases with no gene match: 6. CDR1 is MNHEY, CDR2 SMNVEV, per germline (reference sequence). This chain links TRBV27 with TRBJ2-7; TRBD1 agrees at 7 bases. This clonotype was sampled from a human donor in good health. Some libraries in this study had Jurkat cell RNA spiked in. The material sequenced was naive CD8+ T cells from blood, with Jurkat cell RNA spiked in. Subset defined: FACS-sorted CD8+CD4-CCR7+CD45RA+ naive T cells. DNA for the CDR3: TGTGCCAGCAGTTTAGGGACAGCCCCCGCCTACGAGCAGTACTTC. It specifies CASSLGTAPAYEQYF.